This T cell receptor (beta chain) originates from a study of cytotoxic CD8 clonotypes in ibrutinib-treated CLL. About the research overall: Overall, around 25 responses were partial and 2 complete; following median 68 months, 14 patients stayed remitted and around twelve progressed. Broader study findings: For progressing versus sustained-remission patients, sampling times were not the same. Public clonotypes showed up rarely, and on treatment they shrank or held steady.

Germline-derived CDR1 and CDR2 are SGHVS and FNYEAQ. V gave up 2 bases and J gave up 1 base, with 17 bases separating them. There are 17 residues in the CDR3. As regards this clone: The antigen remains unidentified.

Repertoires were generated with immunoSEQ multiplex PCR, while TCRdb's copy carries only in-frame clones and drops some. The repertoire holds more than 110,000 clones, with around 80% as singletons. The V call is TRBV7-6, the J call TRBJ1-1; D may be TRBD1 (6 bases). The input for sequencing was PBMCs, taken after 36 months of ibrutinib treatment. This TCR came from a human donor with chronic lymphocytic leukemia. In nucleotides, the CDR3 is TGTGCCAGCAGCTTAAGTGGCCGTCGGGGGCCGAACACTGAAGCTTTCTTT. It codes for CASSLSGRRGPNTEAFF.